The 22 T cell receptor beta chains in this list originate from one sample, sequenced in a study of cytomegalovirus exposure and HLA in healthy donors. It was with 60 Vbeta and 13 Jbeta primers that the PCR ran. The repertoire was sequenced with immunoSEQ multiplex PCR; TCRdb's copy has only in-frame clones and lacks some. The sample has around 90,000 clones; under 75% are singletons. Sequenced: PBMCs. Receptors were obtained from a human donor in good health.

This rearrangement joins TRBV6-5 to TRBJ1-2; 8 bases are shared with TRBD1. Germline V gives CDR1 MNHEY, CDR2 SVGAGI. V was pared by 0 bases and J by 7 bases, with 4 bases of the junction left unmatched. The CDR3 is 14 residues long. The CDR3, as DNA: TGTGCCAGCAGTTACTCCAGGGGGCGCGGTGGCTACACCTTC. It codes for CASSYSRGRGGYTF.

This clone turned up a few times. CDR3 sequence reads: CASSLGGSSYEQYF. The DNA of the CDR3 is TGCGCCAGCTCCCTCGGGGGGAGCTCCTACGAGCAGTACTTC. V and J are TRBV5-1 and TRBJ2-7, with 7 bases lining up with TRBD2. The CDR3 sequence is 14 residues long. V was clipped by 7 bases and J by 0 bases; unmatched bases: 7. Germline V gene sequence: CDR1 SGHRS, CDR2 YFSETQ.

The V gene is TRBV5-1, the J gene TRBJ2-2, with a weak D call TRBD1 (5 bases). V dropped 2 bases and J dropped 0 bases, with 11 bases sitting between them. Per germline, CDR1 SGHRS and CDR2 YFSETQ. This CDR3 is 16 amino acids long. CDR3 in DNA: TGCGCCAGCAGCTTTAGGGGCAGCCCGAACACCGGGGAGCTGTTTTTT. Translating gives CASSFRGSPNTGELFF.

This chain uses TRBV15 with TRBJ2-5; 10 bases match TRBD2. Germline assignment: CDR1 LNHNV and CDR2 YYDKDF (reference sequence). This CDR3 spans 18 amino acids. V gave up 2 bases and J gave up 5 bases; unmatched junction bases: 14. The CDR3 region is CATSRSPSGGGRMETQYF. In DNA, the CDR3 is TGTGCCACCAGCAGATCCCCAAGCGGGGGGGGCCGGATGGAGACCCAGTACTTC.

The table lists this clone with a few counts. One end of the junction is discordant with germline, which a read error may explain. This chain links TRBV7-7 with TRBJ1-1; perhaps TRBD1 as D (5 bases). CDR1 SSHAT and CDR2 FNYEAQ come from the germline V gene (reference sequence). The CDR3 spans 13 residues. CDR3 amino acids: CASSLRGNTEAFF. DNA of the CDR3: TGTGCTAGCAGCTTAAGGGGGAACACTGAAGCTTTCTTT. Full variable domain (missing parts from reference TRBV7-7 and TRBJ1-1): GAGVSQSPRYKVTKRGQDVTLRCDPISSHATLYWYQQALGQGPEFLTYFNYEAQPDKSGLPSDRFSAERPEGSISTLTIQRTEQRDSAMYRCASSLRGNTEAFFGQGTRLTVV.

The chain recombines TRBV7-8 with TRBJ1-5, with D possibly TRBD1 on 6 matching bases. CDR1 is SGHVS and CDR2 is FQNEAQ in the germline V gene. Trimming pared 5 bases from V and 3 bases from J, leaving 11 bases between. This CDR3 comprises 14 residues. The CDR3 nucleotides read TGTGCCAGCAGCCAGGGGTCGGTCAATCAGCCCCAGCATTTT. It codes for CASSQGSVNQPQHF. Based on the CDR3 plus reference TRBV7-8 and TRBJ1-5, the full variable domain is GAGVSQSPRYKVAKRGQDVALRCDPISGHVSLFWYQQALGQGPEFLTYFQNEAQLDKSGLPSDRFFAERPEGSVSTLKIQRTQQEDSAVYLCASSQGSVNQPQHFGDGTRLSIL.

The rearrangement joins TRBV5-4 to TRBJ1-1, with D perhaps matching TRBD1 (5 bases). Trimming left V 2 bases short and J 3 bases short, with 17 bases between. This CDR3 has 16 residues. Per germline, CDR1 SGHNT and CDR2 YYREEE (reference sequence). The CDR3 loop is CASSFSMGGEDTEAFF. The CDR3 nucleotides read TGTGCCAGCAGCTTTAGTATGGGAGGGGAAGACACTGAAGCTTTCTTT.

The V gene is TRBV7-2, the J gene TRBJ2-5; D possibly corresponds to TRBD1 (6 bases). Per the germline V gene, CDR1 is SGHTA and CDR2 is FQGNSA. This CDR3 is 14 amino acids long. V lost 1 base to trimming and J lost 3 bases, with 9 bases between them. The CDR3, as DNA: TGTGCCAGCAGCTTAGGGGCAGGGGAAGAGACCCAGTACTTC. Encoded protein: CASSLGAGEETQYF.

V usage is TRBV2 and J usage is TRBJ2-3, with D uncertain. CDR1 is SNHLY, CDR2 FYNNEI, per germline. V lost 2 bases, J lost 2 bases, and 8 bases lay in between. The CDR3 spans 14 residues. In nucleotides, the CDR3 is TGTGCCAGCAGTGAACTCTTATCCACAGATACGCAGTATTTT. It is translated as CASSELLSTDTQYF.

The chain joins TRBV5-6 to TRBJ2-5; TRBD1 matches at 10 bases. Germline CDR1 is SGHDT and CDR2 is YYEEEE. The CDR3 consists of 14 residues. The ends lost 5 bases at V and 5 bases at J; junction bases unmatched: 6. The CDR3 DNA sequence: TGTGCCAGCAGGTTGACAGGGGGCGATGAGACCCAGTACTTC. This gives the protein CASRLTGGDETQYF.

The rearrangement joins TRBV6-5 to TRBJ2-1; D remains unclear. V was cut by 4 bases and J by 4 bases, with 8 bases left in between. This CDR3 has 13 residues. Germline-derived CDR1 and CDR2 are MNHEY and SVGAGI. CDR3 protein: CASSSDTYNEQFF. The CDR3 nucleotides read TGTGCCAGCAGTTCCGACACGTACAATGAGCAGTTCTTC.

This clone was picked up a small number of times. The V and J genes are TRBV7-9 and TRBJ1-6; 10 bases match TRBD1. This CDR3 is 15 amino acids long. Germline V CDR1 and CDR2: SEHNR, FQNEAQ (reference sequence). V dropped 5 bases and J dropped 9; count of bases not matched to a gene: 7. CDR3 loop: CASSPRQGAGSPLHF. The CDR3 coding sequence is TGTGCCAGCAGCCCCCGACAGGGGGCAGGTTCACCCCTCCACTTT.

V gene TRBV19 combines with J gene TRBJ2-1; tentatively, D is TRBD2 (5 bases). Germline CDR1 reads LNHDA; CDR2 reads SQIVND (reference sequence). The CDR3 is made up of 16 amino acids. Trimming removed 0 bases from V and 0 bases from J, with 9 bases in between. The CDR3 loop is CASSIDLGSSYNEQFF. The CDR3 coding sequence is TGTGCCAGTAGTATAGATCTAGGGAGCTCCTACAATGAGCAGTTCTTC.

The rearrangement uses TRBV15 and TRBJ1-1; D unresolved. Trimming pared 1 base from V and 11 bases from J, leaving 26 bases between. In germline, CDR1 is LNHNV, CDR2 YYDKDF (reference sequence). The CDR3 loop spans 17 amino acids. CDR3 coding DNA: TGTGCCACCAGCAGAGGCAGGCTCGGCGAAAGCATTCTTCGGGCTTTCTTT. The encoded protein is CATSRGRLGESILRAFF. The whole variable domain, filled in from reference TRBV15 and TRBJ1-1, reads DAMVIQNPRYQVTQFGKPVTLSCSQTLNHNVMYWYQQKSSQAPKLLFHYYDKDFNNEADTPDNFQSRRPNTSFCFLDIRSPGLGDTAMYLCATSRGRLGESILRAFFGQGTRLTVV.

This clone was seen just once. This chain connects TRBV7-2 to TRBJ1-2; TRBD1 agrees at 10 bases. Germline CDR1 reads SGHTA; CDR2 reads FQGNSA. This CDR3 region has 15 residues. The ends lost 5 bases at V and 5 bases at J; junction bases unmatched: 8. The chain's CDR3 is CASSGPGQGRYGYTF. The CDR3 DNA reads as TGTGCCAGCAGCGGTCCGGGACAGGGGAGGTATGGCTACACCTTC.

V usage is TRBV6-1 and J usage is TRBJ1-4; TRBD1 aligns across 10 bases. The CDR3 runs to 15 residues. The V gene end was trimmed by 7 bases and the J gene end by 6 bases; junction bases not matched to a gene: 8. Germline values: CDR1 MNHNS, CDR2 SASEGT. CDR3 in amino acids: CASKLTGGTDEKLFF. In nucleotides, the CDR3 is TGTGCCAGCAAATTGACAGGGGGCACGGATGAAAAACTGTTTTTT.

This chain uses TRBV5-1 with TRBJ1-1; D unresolved. Germline V gene data show CDR1 as SGHRS and CDR2 as YFSETQ. V shed 4 bases and J shed 11 bases, with 18 bases lying between them. CDR3 length: 13 residues. The CDR3 DNA reads TGCGCCAGCAGCCCCGGAGTGGGTATGGCCGCTTTCTTT. Translation: CASSPGVGMAAFF.

V usage is TRBV9 and J usage is TRBJ2-1; 8 nucleotides line up with TRBD2. From germline, CDR1 is SGDLS and CDR2 YYNGEE. This CDR3 spans 16 amino acids. V shed 4 bases, J shed 3 bases, and the junction held 9 bases outside the gene matches. CDR3 coding DNA: TGTGCCAGCAGCCAAAAAAGCGGGGGAGTCTACAATGAGCAGTTCTTC. Translating it yields CASSQKSGGVYNEQFF.

The rearrangement uses TRBV6-5 and TRBJ2-5; no definite D call. The J call may be faulty, since TRBJ2-7 better matches the DNA end. From germline, CDR1 is MNHEY and CDR2 SVGAGI. There are 13 residues in the CDR3. CDR3 amino acids: CASSFDGNYEQYF. As DNA, the CDR3 is TGTGCCAGCAGCTTCGACGGTAACTACGAGCAGTACTTC.

Here the CDR3 reads CSVRQGRDGRTQYF. Here the CDR3 DNA reads TGCAGCGTCAGACAGGGGAGGGACGGGAGGACCCAGTACTTC. The V gene is TRBV29-1, the J gene TRBJ2-5, with D possibly TRBD1 on 8 matching bases. The ends were cut back, 6 bases at V and 7 bases at J, with 21 bases in the middle. In germline, CDR1 is SQVTM, CDR2 ANQGSEA. CDR3 size: 14 residues.

The chain uses TRBV2 and TRBJ1-2, with unresolved D. The V and J ends lost 6 bases and 9 bases respectively, with 11 bases between them. The length of the CDR3 is 11 residues. Germline CDR1 is SNHLY and CDR2 is FYNNEI. The chain's CDR3 is CASRREVSYTF. In DNA, the CDR3 is TGTGCCAGCAGGCGGGAGGTTAGCTACACCTTC.

The V and J genes are TRBV5-4 and TRBJ2-7; 14 bases fit TRBD2. There are 18 residues in the CDR3. V lost 4 bases to trimming and J lost 5 bases; unmatched junction nucleotides: 14. CDR1 and CDR2 from the germline V gene are SGHNT and YYREEE (reference sequence). Here the CDR3 DNA reads TGTGCCAGCAGCCCTCGACTAGCGGGGGGGCTGGAGGTGAACGAGCAGTACTTC. It encodes CASSPRLAGGLEVNEQYF.